This TCR beta chain was recorded in a study of cytomegalovirus exposure and HLA in healthy donors. The study, taken as a whole, reports: The study recorded about 150 TCR beta chains that were cytomegalovirus-associated. Reported findings show TCR beta sequences accurately forecast HLA-A and HLA-B alleles in most subjects.

Germline CDR1 and CDR2: SQVTM and ANQGSEA. J gave up 4 bases and V 7 bases, and 4 bases lay outside the gene matches. CDR3 length equals 12 residues. Vbeta (60) and Jbeta (13) primers were used in the PCR. Measured with immunoSEQ multiplex PCR; TCRdb has only the in-frame clones, and not every one. The sample contains 70,000 to 95,000 clones, just under 85% of which appear only once. On this clone: As yet, its antigen is unknown.

This sequence was found in a woman aged 18-30 years in good health and CMV-seropositive. Sequenced input: PBMCs. This sequence joins TRBV29-1 and TRBJ1-2; TRBD1 aligns across 9 bases. In nucleotides, the CDR3 is TGCAGCGGGTCACAGGGGGCCTATGGCTACACCTTC. It codes for CSGSQGAYGYTF.